These T cell receptor beta chains were read from a single sample in a study of cytomegalovirus exposure and HLA in healthy donors. The table came from immunoSEQ multiplex PCR; TCRdb's copy has only in-frame clones and leaves some out. Among 150,000 or so clones listed, around 81% were seen once. The sequenced sample consisted of PBMCs. The receptors originated from a middle-aged woman in good health and CMV-seropositive. CDR3s include the opening cysteine and the closing phenylalanine or tryptophan. D genes are given only for firm matches. Some rows have no size entry. The others give once, few or many, or a class for an expanded clone.

J gene,D gene,clone size,V gene,CDR3 protein,CDR3 DNA
TRBJ1-4,-,-,TRBV7-9,CASSLTGWPEKLFF,TGTGCCAGCAGCTTAACAGGGTGGCCTGAAAAACTGTTTTTT
TRBJ2-7,TRBD2,-,TRBV5-1,CASSPLGLAYEQYF,TGCGCCAGCAGCCCACTGGGACTAGCGTACGAGCAGTACTTC
TRBJ2-7,TRBD2,-,TRBV5-1,CASSLGTSRDYEQYF,TGCGCCAGCAGCCTGGGGACTAGCCGAGACTACGAGCAGTACTTC
TRBJ2-7,TRBD2,-,TRBV14,CASSAWLAGDYEQYF,TGTGCCAGCAGCGCTTGGCTAGCGGGGGACTACGAGCAGTACTTC
TRBJ1-1,-,-,TRBV12-5,CASGTGLAEAFF,TGTGCTAGTGGTACAGGGCTCGCTGAAGCTTTCTTT
TRBJ1-4,TRBD1,-,TRBV30,CAWAGTEKVWEKLFF,TGTGCCTGGGCGGGGACAGAAAAAGTGTGGGAAAAACTGTTTTTT
TRBJ2-1,-,few,TRBV12-2,CASRPDRSGNEQFF,TGTGCAAGTCGCCCGGACAGGTCAGGGAATGAGCAGTTCTTC
TRBJ2-6,TRBD2,-,TRBV11-3,CASSSYGGAGANVLTF,TGTGCCAGCAGCTCTTACGGGGGGGCTGGGGCCAACGTCCTGACTTTC
TRBJ2-3,TRBD2,-,TRBV5-1,CASSIGAGVNTDTQYF,TGCGCCAGCAGCATTGGAGCGGGAGTGAACACAGATACGCAGTATTTT
TRBJ2-7,-,once,TRBV7-2,CASSLAHSYEQYF,TGTGCTAGCAGCTTAGCCCACTCCTACGAGCAGTACTTC
TRBJ1-5,-,-,TRBV28,CASLSGIRNQPQHF,TGTGCCAGCCTTTCAGGGATACGGAATCAGCCCCAGCATTTT
TRBJ2-3,TRBD2,-,TRBV27,CASSLFSGTSGSNTDTQYF,TGTGCCAGCAGTTTATTTTCCGGGACTAGCGGGAGTAATACAGATACGCAGTATTTT
TRBJ2-1,-,-,TRBV28,CASSKRVEQFF,TGTGCCAGCAGCAAGCGGGTTGAGCAGTTCTTC
TRBJ1-2,-,-,TRBV5-1,CASSPRRGSDGYTF,TGCGCCAGCAGCCCTAGAAGGGGGTCGGATGGCTACACCTTC
TRBJ2-1,-,-,TRBV7-8,CASSLGVTYNEQFF,TGTGCCAGCAGCTTAGGGGTGACTTACAATGAGCAGTTCTTC
TRBJ2-7,TRBD2,-,TRBV5-8,CASSLGLAGGTDEQYF,TGTGCCAGCAGCTTGGGGCTAGCGGGAGGTACCGACGAGCAGTACTTC
TRBJ2-6,-,-,TRBV5-4,CASSPYSGILMAGANVLTF,TGTGCCAGCAGCCCATACTCCGGGATTCTGATGGCTGGGGCCAACGTCCTGACTTTC
TRBJ2-1,TRBD2,-,TRBV5-1,CASSLLAGGFYNEQFF,TGCGCCAGCAGCTTGCTAGCGGGAGGGTTCTACAATGAGCAGTTCTTC
TRBJ1-4,TRBD1,-,TRBV18,CASSQGQGVLNEKLFF,TGTGCCAGCTCACAGGGACAGGGCGTGCTCAATGAAAAACTGTTTTTT
TRBJ2-5,-,-,TRBV7-9,CSSSRPGETQYF,TGTTCCAGCAGCCGACCGGGGGAGACCCAGTACTTC
TRBJ1-5,-,-,TRBV6-1,CASSELGTEGQPQHF,TGTGCCAGCAGTGAACTTGGGACGGAGGGTCAGCCCCAGCATTTT
TRBJ2-7,-,-,TRBV30,CALEASNHEQYF,TGTGCCCTGGAGGCCTCTAACCACGAGCAGTACTTC
TRBJ1-1,-,once,TRBV7-9,CASSPREVTRDTEAFF,TGTGCCAGCAGCCCTAGGGAGGTCACGAGGGACACTGAAGCTTTCTTT
TRBJ2-7,-,-,TRBV19,CASSIGRGTYEQYF,TGTGCCAGTAGTATTGGGCGGGGAACCTACGAGCAGTACTTC
TRBJ1-2,TRBD1,-,TRBV30,CAWSASRDRDGYTF,TGTGCCTGGAGTGCCTCCAGGGACAGGGATGGCTACACCTTC
TRBJ1-6,-,-,TRBV7-8,CASSFAGLIQSPLHF,TGTGCCAGCAGCTTTGCCGGACTGATCCAATCACCCCTCCACTTT
TRBJ2-7,TRBD2,-,TRBV6-6,CASSASGAAYEQYF,TGTGCCAGCAGTGCCAGCGGGGCCGCCTACGAGCAGTACTTC
TRBJ2-1,-,few,TRBV27,CASSPTISSYNEQFF,TGTGCCAGCAGCCCCACAATAAGCTCCTACAATGAGCAGTTCTTC
TRBJ2-7,TRBD2,-,TRBV19,CASSPRQGGLALYEQYF,TGTGCCAGTAGTCCCCGACAGGGTGGACTAGCGCTTTACGAGCAGTACTTC